The 14 T cell receptor beta chains reported below all come from one sample, sequenced in a study of cytomegalovirus exposure and HLA in healthy donors. A multiplex PCR was run with 60 Vbeta primers and 13 Jbeta primers. The protocol was immunoSEQ multiplex PCR, while the TCRdb copy is restricted to in-frame clones and leaves out a portion. The sample records about 150,000 clones, roughly 10% being singletons. Sequencing input: PBMCs. These receptor sequences come from a middle-aged man in good health and CMV-seronegative.

This clone was seen more than once but under ten times. This chain connects TRBV7-9 to TRBJ1-2; no reliable D call. Trimming removed 3 bases at V and 5 bases at J, with 16 bases between. The CDR3 is made up of 15 amino acids. Germline loops: CDR1 SEHNR, CDR2 FQNEAQ (reference sequence). In nucleotides, the CDR3 is TGTGCCAGCAGCTTCCCTGGCTCAATTGTTTATGGCTACACCTTC. Residues: CASSFPGSIVYGYTF.

This rearrangement joins TRBV30 to TRBJ2-2; 9 bases map to TRBD2. Germline CDR1 and CDR2: GTSNPN and SVGIG (reference sequence). The CDR3 totals 16 residues. After removal of 1 base from V and 4 bases from J, the junction contained 7 bases not matched to a gene. As DNA, the CDR3 is TGTGCCTGGAGTGGTCATAGCGGGAGCGCCACCGGGGAGCTGTTTTTT. Its translation: CAWSGHSGSATGELFF.

There are many counts of this clone. V is TRBV21-1 and J is TRBJ2-7; TRBD2 reflects the table's D call only, with no check against the DNA. TRBV21-1 corresponds to a pseudogene. The CDR3 sequence is 12 residues long. The CDR3 here is CASSPRGYEQYF. CDR3 bases: TGTGCCAGCAGCCCCCGAGGCTACGAGCAGTACTTC.

This clone was seen a handful of times. The rearrangement joins TRBV18 to TRBJ2-1; D ambiguous. Trimming left V 0 bases short and J 0 bases short, with 3 bases between. CDR3 length: 14 residues. Germline-derived CDR1 and CDR2 are KGHSH and LQKENI. This CDR3 reads CASSPPSSYNEQFF. The CDR3 DNA reads TGTGCCAGCTCACCACCGAGCTCCTACAATGAGCAGTTCTTC.

The chain recombines TRBV6-1 with TRBJ2-3; TRBD1 matches 11 bases. Germline CDR1 is MNHNS and CDR2 is SASEGT. CDR3 size: 16 residues. V shed 6 bases and J 5 bases; nucleotides not matched to a gene: 10. CDR3 sequence: CASREPGTGGGDTQYF. The CDR3 coding sequence is TGTGCCAGCAGGGAACCCGGGACAGGGGGGGGAGATACGCAGTATTTT.

The chain employs TRBV28 and TRBJ1-5; TRBD1 aligns across 9 bases. Germline assignment: CDR1 MDHEN and CDR2 SYDVKM. The CDR3 is 12 amino acids. V dropped 11 bases and J dropped 4; count of bases not matched to a gene: 3. The CDR3 nucleotides are TGTGCCGTACAGGGGGCTAATCAGCCCCAGCATTTT. Amino acids: CAVQGANQPQHF. The full variable domain, in which reference TRBV28 and TRBJ1-5 provide the parts outside the CDR3, is DVKVTQSSRYLVKRTGEKVFLECVQDMDHENMFWYRQDPGLGLRLIYFSYDVKMKEKGDIPEGYSVSREKKERFSLILESASTNQTSMYLCAVQGANQPQHFGDGTRLSIL.

This clone has only a few counts. The chain recombines TRBV5-1 with TRBJ2-3, with D maybe TRBD1 (6 bases). The CDR3 sequence is 16 residues long. Germline CDR1 is SGHRS and CDR2 is YFSETQ. V was cut by 3 bases and J by 7 bases, with 21 bases left in between. The CDR3 DNA is TGCGCCAGCAGCTCTACCGGAGAGACAGGTGGAAATACGCAGTATTTT. It codes for CASSSTGETGGNTQYF.

This clone came up many times. V usage is TRBV7-9 and J usage is TRBJ1-3; a weak D match, TRBD1 (5 bases). This CDR3 contains 16 residues. The germline gives CDR1 SEHNR, CDR2 FQNEAQ (reference sequence). V lost 0 bases and J 0 bases, leaving 9 bases between the germline ends. CDR3 in DNA: TGTGCCAGCAGCTTAGCAGGGGCCCCCTCTGGAAACACCATATATTTT. Encoded protein: CASSLAGAPSGNTIYF.

The V gene is TRBV25-1, the J gene TRBJ2-5, with a possible D match to TRBD2 (7 bases). CDR1 MGHDK and CDR2 SYGVNS come from the germline V gene. The CDR3 has 12 residues. Deletions cut 8 bases from V and 5 bases from J, with 12 bases between. CDR3 sequence: CASGGGPETQYF. The CDR3 DNA reads TGTGCCAGCGGGGGGGGGCCGGAGACCCAGTACTTC.

This chain connects TRBV6-4 to TRBJ2-5, with 7 nucleotides matching TRBD1. The CDR3 has 13 residues. V shed 5 bases and J 5 bases; nucleotides not matched to a gene: 5. CDR1 and CDR2 from the germline V gene are MRHNA and SNTAGT. Here the CDR3 DNA reads TGTGCCAGCAGTCGACAGGGCGGGGAGACCCAGTACTTC. It codes for CASSRQGGETQYF.

The V call is TRBV7-3, the J call TRBJ1-3; 11 nucleotides line up with TRBD1. Germline assignment: CDR1 SGHTA and CDR2 FQGTGA. CDR3 length: 19 amino acids. Trimming took 1 base from V and 4 from J; bases not matched to a gene: 12. CDR3 sequence: CASSLRGPGQGEGGNTIYF. The DNA of the CDR3 is TGTGCCAGCAGCTTAAGGGGTCCGGGACAGGGGGAAGGAGGAAACACCATATATTTT.

In regard to this clone: The same CDR3 is also encoded by other DNA sequences in this sample. The genes are TRBV25-1 and TRBJ2-6; weak D call: TRBD1 (6 bases). Germline V gives CDR1 MGHDK, CDR2 SYGVNS. The CDR3 loop spans 17 amino acids. The germline V and J ends were trimmed by 6 bases and 0 bases, with 15 bases remaining between them. The chain's CDR3 is CASSVTGESSGANVLTF. CDR3 bases: TGTGCCAGCAGCGTGACAGGAGAGAGCTCTGGGGCCAACGTCCTGACTTTC. The complete variable domain, with remaining parts taken from reference TRBV25-1 and TRBJ2-6, reads EADIYQTPRYLVIGTGKKITLECSQTMGHDKMYWYQQDPGMELHLIHYSYGVNSTEKGDLSSESTVSRIRTEHFPLTLESARPSHTSQYLCASSVTGESSGANVLTFGAGSRLTVL.

This clone was counted only a few times. The chain combines TRBV5-4 with TRBJ2-5; possibly TRBD1 for D (6 bases). V lost 4 bases and J 5 bases, leaving 21 bases between the germline ends. The CDR3 totals 16 residues. Germline V gene data show CDR1 as SGHNT and CDR2 as YYREEE (reference sequence). CDR3 sequence: CASSQGQLGLQETQYF. As DNA, the CDR3 is TGTGCCAGCAGCCAAGGACAGTTGGGGCTCCAGGAGACCCAGTACTTC.

V and J are TRBV2 and TRBJ2-3, with TRBD2 identical over 10 bases. From germline, CDR1 is SNHLY and CDR2 FYNNEI. Trimming removed 8 bases from V and 3 bases from J; junction bases left unmatched: 11. The CDR3 totals 16 residues. The CDR3 region has the DNA TGTGCCAGCTCTGTTAGCGGGAGGCGGGGTACAGATACGCAGTATTTT. It codes for CASSVSGRRGTDTQYF.